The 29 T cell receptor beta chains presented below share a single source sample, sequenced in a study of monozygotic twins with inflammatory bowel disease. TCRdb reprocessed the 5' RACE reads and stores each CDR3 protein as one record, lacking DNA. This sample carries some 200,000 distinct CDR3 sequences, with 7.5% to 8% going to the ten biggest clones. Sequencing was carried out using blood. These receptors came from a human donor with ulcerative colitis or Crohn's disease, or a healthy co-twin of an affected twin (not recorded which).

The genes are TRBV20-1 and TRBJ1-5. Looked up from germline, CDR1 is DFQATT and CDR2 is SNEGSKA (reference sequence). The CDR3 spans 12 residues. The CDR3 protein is CSVWESNQPQHF.

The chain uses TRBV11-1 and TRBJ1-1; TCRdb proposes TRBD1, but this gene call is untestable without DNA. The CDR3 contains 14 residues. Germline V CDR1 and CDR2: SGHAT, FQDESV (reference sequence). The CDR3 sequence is CATTKGFEYTEAFF.

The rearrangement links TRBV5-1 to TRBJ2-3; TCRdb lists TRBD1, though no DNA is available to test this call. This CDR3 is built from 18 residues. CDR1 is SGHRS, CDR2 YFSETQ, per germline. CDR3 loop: CASSPGTPEGMGTDTQYF. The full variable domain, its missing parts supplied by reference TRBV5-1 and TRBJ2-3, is KAGVTQTPRYLIKTRGQQVTLSCSPISGHRSVSWYQQTPGQGLQFLFEYFSETQRNKGNFPGRFSGRQFSNSRSEMNVSTLELGDSALYLCASSPGTPEGMGTDTQYFGPGTRLTVL.

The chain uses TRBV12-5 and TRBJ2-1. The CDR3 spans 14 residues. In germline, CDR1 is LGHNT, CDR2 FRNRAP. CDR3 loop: CASGGDLDNNEQFF. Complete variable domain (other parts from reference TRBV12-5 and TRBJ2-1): DARVTQTPRHKVTEMGQEVTMRCQPILGHNTVFWYRQTMMQGLELLAYFRNRAPLDDSGMPKDRFSAEMPDATLATLKIQPSEPRDSAVYFCASGGDLDNNEQFFGPGTRLTVL.

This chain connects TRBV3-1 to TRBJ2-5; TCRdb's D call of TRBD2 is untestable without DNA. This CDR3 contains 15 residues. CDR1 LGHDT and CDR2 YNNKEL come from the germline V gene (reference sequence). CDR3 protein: CASSHSGTVEETQYF.

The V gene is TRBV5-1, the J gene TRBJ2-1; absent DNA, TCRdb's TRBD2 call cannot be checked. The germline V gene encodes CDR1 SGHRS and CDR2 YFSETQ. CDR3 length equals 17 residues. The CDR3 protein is CASSLNPLAGVLNEQFF.

The chain's CDR3 is CASSHVTGELFF. The chain links TRBV7-2 to TRBJ2-2. CDR1 is SGHTA and CDR2 is FQGNSA in the germline V gene. The CDR3 has 12 residues. The complete variable domain, with remaining parts taken from reference TRBV7-2 and TRBJ2-2, reads GAGVSQSPSNKVTEKGKDVELRCDPISGHTALYWYRQSLGQGLEFLIYFQGNSAPDKSGLPSDRFSAERTGGSVSTLTIQRTQQEDSAVYLCASSHVTGELFFGEGSRLTVL.

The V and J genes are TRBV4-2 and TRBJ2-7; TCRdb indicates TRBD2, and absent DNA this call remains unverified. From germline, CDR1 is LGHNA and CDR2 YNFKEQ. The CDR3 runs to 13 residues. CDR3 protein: CASSHREAYEQYF.

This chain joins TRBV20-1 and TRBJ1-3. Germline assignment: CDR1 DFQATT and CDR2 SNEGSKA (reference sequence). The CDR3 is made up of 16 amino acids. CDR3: CSARDKGQSSGNTIYF.

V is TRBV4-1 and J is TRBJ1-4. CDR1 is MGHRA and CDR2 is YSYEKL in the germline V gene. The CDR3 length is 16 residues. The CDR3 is CASSQEPRPINEKLFF.

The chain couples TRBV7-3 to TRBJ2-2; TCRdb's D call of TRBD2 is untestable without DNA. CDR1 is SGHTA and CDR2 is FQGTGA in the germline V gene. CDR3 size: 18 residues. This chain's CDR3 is CASSLTAAGGGSTGELFF.

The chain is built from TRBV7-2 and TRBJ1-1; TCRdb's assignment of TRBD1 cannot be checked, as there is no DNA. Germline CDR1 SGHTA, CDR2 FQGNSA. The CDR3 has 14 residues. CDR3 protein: CASSFRDVNTEAFF.

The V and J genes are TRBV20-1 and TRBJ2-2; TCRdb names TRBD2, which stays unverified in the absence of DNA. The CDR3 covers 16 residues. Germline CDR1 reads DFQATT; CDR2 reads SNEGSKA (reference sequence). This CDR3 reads CSARGLAGGYTGELFF.

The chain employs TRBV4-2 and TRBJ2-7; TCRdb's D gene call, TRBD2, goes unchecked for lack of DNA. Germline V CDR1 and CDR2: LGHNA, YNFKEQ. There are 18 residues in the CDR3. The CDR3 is CASSQGSLTGPHSYEQYF.

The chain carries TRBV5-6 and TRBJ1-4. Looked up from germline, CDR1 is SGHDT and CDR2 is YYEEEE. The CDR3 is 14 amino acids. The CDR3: CASSLARVNEKLFF.

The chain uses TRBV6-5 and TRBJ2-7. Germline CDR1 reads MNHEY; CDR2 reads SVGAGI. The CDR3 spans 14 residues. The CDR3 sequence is CASSYQRDSYEQYF.

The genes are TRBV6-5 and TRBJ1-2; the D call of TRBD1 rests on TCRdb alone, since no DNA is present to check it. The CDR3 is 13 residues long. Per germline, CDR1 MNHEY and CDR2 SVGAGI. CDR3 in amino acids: CASTTLGQDSYTF.

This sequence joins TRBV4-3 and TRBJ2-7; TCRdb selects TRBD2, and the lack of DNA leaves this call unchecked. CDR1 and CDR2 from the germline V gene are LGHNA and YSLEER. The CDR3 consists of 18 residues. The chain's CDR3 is CASSQGSLAGGGAYEQYF.

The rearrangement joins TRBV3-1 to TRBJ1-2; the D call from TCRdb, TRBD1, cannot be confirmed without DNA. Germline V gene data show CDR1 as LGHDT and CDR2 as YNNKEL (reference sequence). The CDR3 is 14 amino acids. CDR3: CASSQDWGNYGYTF.

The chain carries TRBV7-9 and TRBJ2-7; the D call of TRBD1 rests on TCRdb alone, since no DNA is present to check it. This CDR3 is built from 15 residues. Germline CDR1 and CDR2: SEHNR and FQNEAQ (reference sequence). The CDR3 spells CASSSTPSQGSEQYF.

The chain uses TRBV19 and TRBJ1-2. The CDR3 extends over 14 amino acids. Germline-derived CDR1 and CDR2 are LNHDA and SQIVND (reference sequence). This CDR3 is CASSRGLRGYGYTF.

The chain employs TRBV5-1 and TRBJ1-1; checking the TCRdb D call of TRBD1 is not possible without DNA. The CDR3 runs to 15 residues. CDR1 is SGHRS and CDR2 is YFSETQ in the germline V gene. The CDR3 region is CASSFTGGSGTEAFF.

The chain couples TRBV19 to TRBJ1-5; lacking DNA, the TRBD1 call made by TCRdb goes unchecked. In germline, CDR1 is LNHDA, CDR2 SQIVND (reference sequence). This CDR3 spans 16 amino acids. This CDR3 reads CASSMVGRGGNQPQHF.

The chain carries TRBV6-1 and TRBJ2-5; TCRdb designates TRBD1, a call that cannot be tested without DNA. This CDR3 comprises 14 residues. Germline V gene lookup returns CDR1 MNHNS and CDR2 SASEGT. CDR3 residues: CASRIGQLGETQYF.

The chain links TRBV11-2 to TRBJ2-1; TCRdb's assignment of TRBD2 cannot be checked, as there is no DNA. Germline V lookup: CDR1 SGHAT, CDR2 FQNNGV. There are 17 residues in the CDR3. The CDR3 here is CASSLLTSGRNYNEQFF.

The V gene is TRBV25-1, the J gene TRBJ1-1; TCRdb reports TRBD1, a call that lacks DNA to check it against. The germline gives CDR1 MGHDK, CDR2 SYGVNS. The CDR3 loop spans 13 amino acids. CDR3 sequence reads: CASSPGQGLEAFF.

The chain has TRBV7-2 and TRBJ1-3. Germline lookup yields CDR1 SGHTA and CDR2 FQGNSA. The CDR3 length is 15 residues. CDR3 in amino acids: CASSPFGSSGNTIYF.

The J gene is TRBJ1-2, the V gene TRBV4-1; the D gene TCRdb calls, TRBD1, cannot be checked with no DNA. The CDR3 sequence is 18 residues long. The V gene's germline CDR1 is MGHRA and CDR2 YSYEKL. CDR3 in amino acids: CASSQESVGDRAYYGYTF.

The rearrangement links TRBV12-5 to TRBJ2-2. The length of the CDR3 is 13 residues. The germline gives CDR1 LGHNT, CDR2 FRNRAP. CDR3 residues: CASGLSESGELFF.